This T cell receptor (beta chain) originates from a study of blood T cell repertoires in COVID-19. Study in general: Sample material is recorded as cDNA or gDNA derived from T cells, B-cell-depleted T cells, or PBMCs.

TCRdb keeps only in-frame clones here, not all; method: immunoSEQ multiplex PCR. The sample includes around 130,000 clones, about 80% seen only once; the top ten take roughly 2.2%. Ages ranged from about 18 to 89 years, with residence in about 24 US areas. Allocation to cohorts depended on clinical history reported by the participants. Germline CDR1 reads DFQATT; CDR2 reads SNEGSKA (reference sequence). V was trimmed by 1 base and J by 5 bases, leaving 2 bases between them. The CDR3 is made up of 11 amino acids. The sequencing input was PBMCs or T cells enriched from blood (not recorded which). The chain has TRBV20-1 and TRBJ2-2; D is unresolved. This TCR came from a man aged 35 to 55 with acute COVID-19. The CDR3: CSARVTGELFF. The CDR3, as DNA: TGCAGTGCTAGAGTAACCGGGGAGCTGTTTTTT.